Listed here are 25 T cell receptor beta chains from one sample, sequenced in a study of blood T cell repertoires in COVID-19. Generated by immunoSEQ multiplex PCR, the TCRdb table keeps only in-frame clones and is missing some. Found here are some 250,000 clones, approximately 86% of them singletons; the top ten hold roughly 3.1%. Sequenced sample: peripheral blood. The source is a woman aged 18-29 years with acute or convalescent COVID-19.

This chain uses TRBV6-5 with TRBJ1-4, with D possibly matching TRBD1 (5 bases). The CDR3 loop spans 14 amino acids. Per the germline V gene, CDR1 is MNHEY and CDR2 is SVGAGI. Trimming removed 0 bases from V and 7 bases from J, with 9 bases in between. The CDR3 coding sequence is TGTGCCAGCAGTTACTCGGCCAGGGCTGAAAAACTGTTTTTT. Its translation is CASSYSARAEKLFF.

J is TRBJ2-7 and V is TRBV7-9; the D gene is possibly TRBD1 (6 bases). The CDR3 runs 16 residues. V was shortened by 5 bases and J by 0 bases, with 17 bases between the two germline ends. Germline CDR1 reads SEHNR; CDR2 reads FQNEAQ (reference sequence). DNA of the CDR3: TGTGCCAGCAGCCTCCCCGGTTTAGGGGGCTCCTACGAGCAGTACTTC. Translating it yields CASSLPGLGGSYEQYF.

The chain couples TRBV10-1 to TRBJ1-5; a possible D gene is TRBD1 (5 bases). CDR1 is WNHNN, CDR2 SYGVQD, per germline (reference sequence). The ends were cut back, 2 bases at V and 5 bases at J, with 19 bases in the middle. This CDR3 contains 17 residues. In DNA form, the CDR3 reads TGCGCCAGCAGTGAGAAAGGGGTGAGGCTTTGGCATCAGCCCCAGCATTTT. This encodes CASSEKGVRLWHQPQHF.

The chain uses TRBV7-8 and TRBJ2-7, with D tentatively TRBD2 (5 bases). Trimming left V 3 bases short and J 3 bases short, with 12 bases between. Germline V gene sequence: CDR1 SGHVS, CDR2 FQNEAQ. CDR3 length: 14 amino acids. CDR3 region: CASSLGTADYEQYF. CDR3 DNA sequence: TGTGCCAGCAGCTTGGGTACAGCGGACTACGAGCAGTACTTC. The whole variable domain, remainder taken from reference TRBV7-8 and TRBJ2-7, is GAGVSQSPRYKVAKRGQDVALRCDPISGHVSLFWYQQALGQGPEFLTYFQNEAQLDKSGLPSDRFFAERPEGSVSTLKIQRTQQEDSAVYLCASSLGTADYEQYFGPGTRLTVT.

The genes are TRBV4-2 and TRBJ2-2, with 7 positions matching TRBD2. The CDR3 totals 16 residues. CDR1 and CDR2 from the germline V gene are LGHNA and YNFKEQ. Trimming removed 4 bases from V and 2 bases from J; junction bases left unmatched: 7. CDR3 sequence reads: CASSPLAGVNTGELFF. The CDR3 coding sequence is TGTGCCAGCAGCCCCTTGGCGGGAGTTAACACCGGGGAGCTGTTTTTT.

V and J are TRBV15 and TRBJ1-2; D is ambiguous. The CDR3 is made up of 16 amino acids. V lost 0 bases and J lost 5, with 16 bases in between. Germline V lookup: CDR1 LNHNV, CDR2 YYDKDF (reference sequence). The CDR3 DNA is TGTGCCACCAGCAGAGATCCACTCTACAGCCAGTATGGCTACACCTTC. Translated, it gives CATSRDPLYSQYGYTF.

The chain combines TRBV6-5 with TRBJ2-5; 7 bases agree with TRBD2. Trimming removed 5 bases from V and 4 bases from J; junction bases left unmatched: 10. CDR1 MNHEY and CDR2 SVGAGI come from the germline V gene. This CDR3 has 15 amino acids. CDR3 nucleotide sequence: TGTGCCAGCAGTACTAGCGCCGCAGAGGTAGAGACCCAGTACTTC. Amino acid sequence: CASSTSAAEVETQYF.

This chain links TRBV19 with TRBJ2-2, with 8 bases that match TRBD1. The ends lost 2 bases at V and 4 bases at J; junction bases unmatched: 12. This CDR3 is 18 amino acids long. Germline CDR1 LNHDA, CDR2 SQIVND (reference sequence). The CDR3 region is CASSIRAMDRVATGELFF. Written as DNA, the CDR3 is TGTGCCAGTAGTATAAGGGCCATGGACAGGGTTGCCACCGGGGAGCTGTTTTTT.

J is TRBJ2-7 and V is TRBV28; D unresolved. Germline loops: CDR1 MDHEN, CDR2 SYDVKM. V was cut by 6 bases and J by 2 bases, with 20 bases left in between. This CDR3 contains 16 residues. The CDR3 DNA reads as TGTGCCAGCAGCCCCCCCGACTCCGCTCCCCCCTACGAGCAGTACTTC. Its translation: CASSPPDSAPPYEQYF.

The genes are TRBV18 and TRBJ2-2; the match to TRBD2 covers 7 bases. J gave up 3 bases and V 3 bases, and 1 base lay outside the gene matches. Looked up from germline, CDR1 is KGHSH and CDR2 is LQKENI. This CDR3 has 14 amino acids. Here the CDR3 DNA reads TGTGCCAGCTCACCCCGGGAGGACACCGGGGAGCTGTTTTTT. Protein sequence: CASSPREDTGELFF.

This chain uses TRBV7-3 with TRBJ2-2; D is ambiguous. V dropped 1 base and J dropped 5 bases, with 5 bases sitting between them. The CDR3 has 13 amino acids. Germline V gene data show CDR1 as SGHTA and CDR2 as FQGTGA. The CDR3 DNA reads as TGTGCCAGCAGCTTAAGAGTGACCGGGGAGCTGTTTTTT. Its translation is CASSLRVTGELFF.

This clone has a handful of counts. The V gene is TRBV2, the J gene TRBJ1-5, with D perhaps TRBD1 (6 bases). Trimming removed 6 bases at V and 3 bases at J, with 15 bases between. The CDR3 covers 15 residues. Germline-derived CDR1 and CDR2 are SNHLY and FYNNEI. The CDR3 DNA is TGTGCCAGCAGGAAAGGACAGCCAACCAATCAGCCCCAGCATTTT. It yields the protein CASRKGQPTNQPQHF.

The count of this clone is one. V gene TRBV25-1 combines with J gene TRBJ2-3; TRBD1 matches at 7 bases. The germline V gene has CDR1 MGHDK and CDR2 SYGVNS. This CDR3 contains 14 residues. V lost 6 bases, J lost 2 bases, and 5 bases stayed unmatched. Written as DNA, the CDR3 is TGTGCCAGCAGCCCGGGACAGTACACAGATACGCAGTATTTT. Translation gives CASSPGQYTDTQYF.

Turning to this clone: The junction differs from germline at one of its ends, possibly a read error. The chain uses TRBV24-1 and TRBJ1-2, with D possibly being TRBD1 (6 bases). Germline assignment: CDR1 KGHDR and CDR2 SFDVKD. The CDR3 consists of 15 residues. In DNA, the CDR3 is TGTGCCACCAGTGAATCGTGGCAGGGGAACTCTGGCTACACCTTC. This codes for CATSESWQGNSGYTF.

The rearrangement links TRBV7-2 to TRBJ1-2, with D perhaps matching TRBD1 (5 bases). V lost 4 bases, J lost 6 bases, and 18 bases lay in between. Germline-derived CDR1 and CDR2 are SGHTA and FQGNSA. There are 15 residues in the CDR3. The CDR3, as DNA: TGTGCCAGCAGCTACATAAGCGGGGGGGAGGATGGCTACACCTTC. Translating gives CASSYISGGEDGYTF.

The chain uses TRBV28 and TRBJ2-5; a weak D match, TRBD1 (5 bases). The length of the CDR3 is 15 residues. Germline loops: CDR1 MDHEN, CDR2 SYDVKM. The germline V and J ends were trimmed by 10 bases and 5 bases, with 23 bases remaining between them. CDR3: CATRTTRLGLETQYF. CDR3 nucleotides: TGTGCCACGCGAACAACCCGGCTGGGGCTGGAGACCCAGTACTTC.

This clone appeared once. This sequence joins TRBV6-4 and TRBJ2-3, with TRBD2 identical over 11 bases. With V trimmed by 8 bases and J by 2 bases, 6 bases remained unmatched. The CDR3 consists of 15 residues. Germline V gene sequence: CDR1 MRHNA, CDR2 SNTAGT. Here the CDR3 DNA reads TGTGCCAGCCGCCGACTAGCGGGGTCCACAGATACGCAGTATTTT. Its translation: CASRRLAGSTDTQYF.

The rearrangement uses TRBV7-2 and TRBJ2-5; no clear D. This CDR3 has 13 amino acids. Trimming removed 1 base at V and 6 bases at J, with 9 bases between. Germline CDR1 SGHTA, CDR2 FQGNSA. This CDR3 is CASSLGGEKTQYF. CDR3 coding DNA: TGTGCCAGCAGCTTAGGCGGCGAGAAGACCCAGTACTTC.

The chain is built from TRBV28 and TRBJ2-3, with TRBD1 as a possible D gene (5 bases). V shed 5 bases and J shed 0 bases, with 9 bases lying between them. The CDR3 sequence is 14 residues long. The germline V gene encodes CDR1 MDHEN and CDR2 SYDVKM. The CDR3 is CASSRAGSTDTQYF. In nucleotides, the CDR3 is TGTGCCAGCAGTAGGGCAGGGAGCACAGATACGCAGTATTTT.

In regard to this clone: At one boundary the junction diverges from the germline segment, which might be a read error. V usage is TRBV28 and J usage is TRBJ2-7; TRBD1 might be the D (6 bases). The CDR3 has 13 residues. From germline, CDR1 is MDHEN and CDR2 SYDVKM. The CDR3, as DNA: TGTGCCACCAGGGGCCCAAACTCCTCCGAGCAGTACTTC. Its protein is CATRGPNSSEQYF.

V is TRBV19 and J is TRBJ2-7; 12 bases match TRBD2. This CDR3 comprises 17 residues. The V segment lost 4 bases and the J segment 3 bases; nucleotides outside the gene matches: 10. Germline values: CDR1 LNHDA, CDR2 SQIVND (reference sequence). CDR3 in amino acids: CASSNRASGRGYYEQYF. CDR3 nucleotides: TGTGCCAGTAGTAACAGGGCTAGCGGGAGGGGTTACTACGAGCAGTACTTC. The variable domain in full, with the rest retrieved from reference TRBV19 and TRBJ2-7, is DGGITQSPKYLFRKEGQNVTLSCEQNLNHDAMYWYRQDPGQGLRLIYYSQIVNDFQKGDIAEGYSVSREKKESFPLTVTSAQKNPTAFYLCASSNRASGRGYYEQYFGPGTRLTVT.

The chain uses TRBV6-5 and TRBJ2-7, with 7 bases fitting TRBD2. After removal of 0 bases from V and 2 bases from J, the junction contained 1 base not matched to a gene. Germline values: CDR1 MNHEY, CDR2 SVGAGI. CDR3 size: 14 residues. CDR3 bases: TGTGCCAGCAGTTACTCCGCGGGAGCCTACGAGCAGTACTTC. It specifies CASSYSAGAYEQYF.

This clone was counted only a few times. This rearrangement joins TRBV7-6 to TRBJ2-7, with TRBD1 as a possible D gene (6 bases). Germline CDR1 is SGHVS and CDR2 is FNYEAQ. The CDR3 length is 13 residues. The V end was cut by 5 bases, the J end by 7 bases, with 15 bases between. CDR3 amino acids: CASSQGRGREQYF. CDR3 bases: TGTGCCAGCAGCCAAGGCAGGGGAAGGGAGCAGTACTTC.

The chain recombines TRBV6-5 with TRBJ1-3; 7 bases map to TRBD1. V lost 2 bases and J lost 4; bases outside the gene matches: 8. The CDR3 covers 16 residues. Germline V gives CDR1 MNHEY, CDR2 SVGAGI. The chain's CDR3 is CASSYQHRGRGNTIYF. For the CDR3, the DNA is TGTGCCAGCAGTTACCAACACAGGGGTAGAGGAAACACCATATATTTT.

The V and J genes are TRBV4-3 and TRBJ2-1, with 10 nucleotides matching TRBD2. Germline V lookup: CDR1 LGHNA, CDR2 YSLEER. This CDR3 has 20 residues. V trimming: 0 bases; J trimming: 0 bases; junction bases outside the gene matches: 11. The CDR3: CASSQDLGLAEHYSYNEQFF. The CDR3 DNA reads TGCGCCAGCAGCCAAGATTTAGGACTAGCGGAACACTACTCCTACAATGAGCAGTTCTTC.